The clone carrying this T cell receptor (beta chain) was picked up many times. Its antigen is as yet unknown. Library construction for TCR beta used iRepertoire HTBI primers and Arm-PCR of CDR3 regions. TCRdb analysed the multiplex PCR reads with MiXCR anew, one entry per CDR3 protein. Of around 500,000 distinct CDR3 sequences in the sample, around 12% were seen once. The sample is drawn from a study of regulatory T cells in long-lasting Graves disease. Study-wide findings and caveats: TRBV28 was favored in persistent disease, as were TRBJ1-2 and TRBJ2-5.

Germline loops: CDR1 SNHLY, CDR2 FYNNEI. Trimming cost V 7 bases and J 6 bases; bases outside gene matches: 7. CDR3 length equals 13 residues. The sample's time point: newly diagnosed GD, antithyroid drugs for less than 3 months. TCR sequences were obtained from RNA taken from PBMCs. Graves' disease was diagnosed by American Thyroid Association guidelines. These data also formed part of another study, on T cells in Graves' hyperthyroidism and ophthalmopathy.

This TCR was recovered from a woman aged 30 to 39 with Graves disease. The J gene is TRBJ1-2, the V gene TRBV2; 8 bases match TRBD1. This material consisted of peripheral blood mononuclear cells (PBMCs), taken at new diagnosis, from a patient treated with antithyroid drugs. The CDR3 sequence is CASKARTGNGYTF. As DNA, the CDR3 is TGTGCCAGCAAAGCCCGGACAGGGAATGGCTACACCTTC.